Detailed here is one T cell receptor (beta chain). The CDR3 covers 18 residues. Germline V gives CDR1 SEHNR, CDR2 FQNEAQ (reference sequence). The trim removed 5 bases at V and 2 bases at J, leaving 14 bases unmatched. TCRdb's table, derived via immunoSEQ multiplex PCR, lists solely in-frame clones and lacks some. The sample comprises some 170,000 clones, 84% of which are singletons, and 12% to 15% rests with the top ten. This sample is part of a study of blood T cell repertoires in COVID-19. Self-reported history from a screening survey and questionnaire set each donor's cohort. The study counted Cohort 3 donors as recovered given two negative PCRs, clearance, or symptom resolution.

Material: PBMCs or T cells enriched from blood (not recorded which). This sequence joins TRBV7-9 and TRBJ2-3; 9 bases agree with TRBD1. The receptor's source is a man aged 45-60 years who had recovered from COVID-19. DNA of the CDR3: TGTGCCAGCAGCCAACCCCCTCTACAGGGGGCAATCACAGATACGCAGTATTTT. It codes for CASSQPPLQGAITDTQYF.